Listed below are T cell receptor beta chains from one sample, sequenced in a study of cytomegalovirus exposure and HLA in healthy donors. The protocol was immunoSEQ multiplex PCR, while the TCRdb copy is restricted to in-frame clones and leaves out a portion. This repertoire shows about 190,000 clones, around 85% found once; its top ten account for 6.3%. The material sequenced was PBMCs. Every receptor here comes from a man aged 35-49 years in good health and CMV-seropositive. CDR3s include the opening cysteine and the closing phenylalanine or tryptophan. Fields, in order: V gene, J gene, D gene, clone size, CDR3 protein, CDR3 DNA. D genes are given only for firm matches. Size tells how often a clone was seen (once, few, many) or the class of an expanded clone, and some rows leave it out.

v_call: TRBV14; j_call: TRBJ1-1; d_call: TRBD1; clone_size: -; cdr3_aa: CASSHTTFGQGKAFF; cdr3_nt: TGTGCCAGCAGCCACACGACATTCGGACAGGGAAAAGCTTTCTTT
v_call: TRBV5-5; j_call: TRBJ2-3; d_call: -; clone_size: -; cdr3_aa: CASSLEWRDGATQYF; cdr3_nt: TGTGCCAGCAGCTTGGAATGGCGGGACGGGGCTACGCAGTATTTT
v_call: TRBV7-3; j_call: TRBJ2-1; d_call: -; clone_size: -; cdr3_aa: CASSLSYYNEQFF; cdr3_nt: TGTGCCAGCAGCTTATCCTACTACAATGAGCAGTTCTTC
v_call: TRBV27; j_call: TRBJ1-2; d_call: TRBD1; clone_size: -; cdr3_aa: CASRTRTGYGYTF; cdr3_nt: TGTGCCAGCAGGACCCGGACAGGTTATGGCTACACCTTC
v_call: TRBV5-1; j_call: TRBJ2-5; d_call: -; clone_size: -; cdr3_aa: CASSLGLITGETQYF; cdr3_nt: TGCGCCAGCAGCTTGGGACTAATCACAGGGGAGACCCAGTACTTC
v_call: TRBV9; j_call: TRBJ1-2; d_call: TRBD1; clone_size: few; cdr3_aa: CASSQTGGAPNYGYTF; cdr3_nt: TGTGCCAGCAGCCAGACAGGGGGCGCTCCCAACTATGGCTACACCTTC
v_call: TRBV5-4; j_call: TRBJ1-1; d_call: -; clone_size: -; cdr3_aa: CASSLALRDTEAFF; cdr3_nt: TGTGCCAGCAGCTTGGCGCTGAGGGACACTGAAGCTTTCTTT
v_call: TRBV7-8; j_call: TRBJ1-5; d_call: -; clone_size: once; cdr3_aa: CASSSSRQGLQPQHF; cdr3_nt: TGTGCCAGCAGCTCCAGCAGGCAGGGGCTTCAGCCCCAGCATTTT
v_call: TRBV7-9; j_call: TRBJ1-1; d_call: TRBD1; clone_size: few; cdr3_aa: CASSPRKTGEILSEAFF; cdr3_nt: TGTGCCAGCAGCCCGAGAAAGACAGGGGAAATCCTTTCTGAAGCTTTCTTT
v_call: TRBV10-2; j_call: TRBJ1-2; d_call: TRBD1; clone_size: -; cdr3_aa: CASSEGQGRGYTF; cdr3_nt: TGCGCCAGCAGTGAAGGACAGGGAAGAGGCTACACCTTC
v_call: TRBV5-4; j_call: TRBJ2-3; d_call: -; clone_size: -; cdr3_aa: CASSLPSASTDMQYF; cdr3_nt: TGTGCCAGCAGCCTGCCTTCGGCTAGCACAGATATGCAGTATTTT
v_call: TRBV5-5; j_call: TRBJ2-7; d_call: -; clone_size: -; cdr3_aa: CASSPSLGRGSSYEQYF; cdr3_nt: TGTGCCAGCAGCCCCTCCCTCGGTAGAGGTAGCTCCTACGAGCAGTACTTC
v_call: TRBV6-5; j_call: TRBJ2-5; d_call: -; clone_size: once; cdr3_aa: CASSYEHQETQYF; cdr3_nt: TGTGCCAGCAGTTACGAGCACCAAGAGACCCAGTACTTC
v_call: TRBV21-1; j_call: TRBJ2-1; d_call: -; clone_size: -; cdr3_aa: CASSKGRQVEDRGYNEQFF; cdr3_nt: TGTGCCAGCAGCAAAGGGAGACAGGTGGAGGATCGGGGTTACAATGAGCAGTTCTTC
v_call: TRBV7-3; j_call: TRBJ2-2; d_call: -; clone_size: -; cdr3_aa: CASSLRGRTGELFF; cdr3_nt: TGTGCCAGCAGCTTAAGGGGGCGGACCGGGGAGCTGTTTTTT
v_call: TRBV6-1; j_call: TRBJ1-1; d_call: -; clone_size: -; cdr3_aa: CASSEAAGRGTEAFF; cdr3_nt: TGTGCCAGCAGTGAAGCAGCAGGGCGGGGCACTGAAGCTTTCTTT
v_call: TRBV2; j_call: TRBJ1-2; d_call: TRBD1; clone_size: -; cdr3_aa: CASSPGTGGSIGGGYTF; cdr3_nt: TGTGCCAGCAGTCCCGGGACAGGGGGATCGATCGGGGGCGGCTACACCTTC
v_call: TRBV7-2; j_call: TRBJ1-3; d_call: -; clone_size: -; cdr3_aa: CASSSEGSGNTIYF; cdr3_nt: TGTGCCAGCAGCTCCGAGGGATCTGGAAACACCATATATTTT
v_call: TRBV7-3; j_call: TRBJ2-7; d_call: TRBD1; clone_size: -; cdr3_aa: CASSSSYQYIRGSPYEQYF; cdr3_nt: TGTGCCAGCAGCTCATCGTACCAATATATCAGGGGGTCCCCCTACGAGCAGTACTTC
v_call: TRBV5-1; j_call: TRBJ1-1; d_call: -; clone_size: -; cdr3_aa: CASSLQDTEAFF; cdr3_nt: TGCGCCAGCAGCTTACAGGACACTGAAGCTTTCTTT
v_call: TRBV5-1; j_call: TRBJ2-7; d_call: TRBD2; clone_size: -; cdr3_aa: CASSLEGLAGGSWEQYF; cdr3_nt: TGCGCCAGCAGCTTGGAGGGACTAGCGGGGGGATCGTGGGAGCAGTACTTC
v_call: TRBV2; j_call: TRBJ1-5; d_call: -; clone_size: -; cdr3_aa: CASKAGGLNQPQHF; cdr3_nt: TGTGCCAGCAAAGCGGGGGGCCTCAATCAGCCCCAGCATTTT
v_call: TRBV5-1; j_call: TRBJ2-1; d_call: TRBD1; clone_size: -; cdr3_aa: CASSSYRGIDEQFF; cdr3_nt: TGCGCCAGCAGCTCGTACAGGGGGATCGATGAGCAGTTCTTC
v_call: TRBV7-2; j_call: TRBJ2-1; d_call: TRBD1; clone_size: once; cdr3_aa: CASSGQGARSYNEQFF; cdr3_nt: TGTGCCAGCAGCGGACAGGGGGCGCGGTCCTACAATGAGCAGTTCTTC
v_call: TRBV19; j_call: TRBJ1-1; d_call: TRBD1; clone_size: -; cdr3_aa: CASSYHRTGNTEAFF; cdr3_nt: TGTGCCAGTAGTTACCACCGGACAGGGAACACTGAAGCTTTCTTT
v_call: TRBV18; j_call: TRBJ1-1; d_call: -; clone_size: -; cdr3_aa: CASSPLPTGLNTEAFF; cdr3_nt: TGTGCCAGCTCACCACTTCCGACAGGCTTGAACACTGAAGCTTTCTTT
v_call: TRBV19; j_call: TRBJ2-7; d_call: -; clone_size: -; cdr3_aa: CASSPRGGAYEQYF; cdr3_nt: TGTGCCAGTAGTCCTAGGGGGGGGGCCTACGAGCAGTACTTC
v_call: TRBV5-8; j_call: TRBJ1-6; d_call: -; clone_size: -; cdr3_aa: CASSLVGLQDDNSPLHF; cdr3_nt: TGTGCCAGCAGTCTTGTGGGGCTCCAAGACGATAATTCACCCCTCCACTTT
v_call: TRBV11-2; j_call: TRBJ2-1; d_call: -; clone_size: -; cdr3_aa: CASSLVADQFF; cdr3_nt: TGTGCCAGCAGCTTAGTTGCAGATCAGTTCTTC
v_call: TRBV7-2; j_call: TRBJ1-3; d_call: -; clone_size: -; cdr3_aa: CASSFKNSYSGNTIYF; cdr3_nt: TGTGCCAGCAGCTTTAAGAACAGCTACTCTGGAAACACCATATATTTT
v_call: TRBV4-3; j_call: TRBJ2-5; d_call: TRBD2; clone_size: -; cdr3_aa: CASSHRAGSIQETQYF; cdr3_nt: TGCGCCAGCAGCCACCGAGCGGGGAGCATACAAGAGACCCAGTACTTC
v_call: TRBV28; j_call: TRBJ2-6; d_call: -; clone_size: once; cdr3_aa: CASSGVNGANVLTF; cdr3_nt: TGTGCCAGCAGCGGGGTGAACGGGGCCAACGTCCTGACTTTC
v_call: TRBV7-9; j_call: TRBJ2-7; d_call: TRBD1; clone_size: -; cdr3_aa: CASSLSEGQGDRKEQYF; cdr3_nt: TGTGCCAGCAGCTTAAGTGAAGGACAGGGTGACCGGAAAGAGCAGTACTTC
v_call: TRBV21-1; j_call: TRBJ2-7; d_call: -; clone_size: -; cdr3_aa: CASSKTPIMGGSSYEQYF; cdr3_nt: TGTGCCAGCAGCAAGACGCCAATTATGGGCGGGAGCTCCTACGAGCAGTACTTC
v_call: TRBV28; j_call: TRBJ2-7; d_call: TRBD1; clone_size: -; cdr3_aa: CASSSTGGLSYEQYF; cdr3_nt: TGTGCCAGCAGTTCAACAGGGGGTCTCTCCTACGAGCAGTACTTC
v_call: TRBV5-1; j_call: TRBJ2-2; d_call: -; clone_size: -; cdr3_aa: CASRGASGGELFF; cdr3_nt: TGCGCCAGCCGGGGGGCGTCTGGCGGGGAGCTGTTTTTT
v_call: TRBV29-1; j_call: TRBJ2-2; d_call: -; clone_size: -; cdr3_aa: CSALWGTGELFF; cdr3_nt: TGCAGCGCCCTTTGGGGGACTGGGGAGCTGTTTTTT
v_call: TRBV5-1; j_call: TRBJ2-7; d_call: -; clone_size: -; cdr3_aa: CASSYSGFLAYEQYF; cdr3_nt: TGCGCCAGCAGCTACTCGGGGTTCCTAGCCTACGAGCAGTACTTC
v_call: TRBV19; j_call: TRBJ2-2; d_call: TRBD1; clone_size: -; cdr3_aa: CASTPGQGRNTGELFF; cdr3_nt: TGTGCCAGTACCCCCGGACAGGGCCGGAACACCGGGGAGCTGTTTTTT
v_call: TRBV7-6; j_call: TRBJ1-2; d_call: -; clone_size: -; cdr3_aa: CASSPRANYGYTF; cdr3_nt: TGTGCCAGCAGCCCGAGGGCTAACTATGGCTACACCTTC
v_call: TRBV19; j_call: TRBJ2-5; d_call: -; clone_size: -; cdr3_aa: CASKGRQLKETQYF; cdr3_nt: TGTGCCAGTAAAGGGAGGCAACTCAAAGAGACCCAGTACTTC
v_call: TRBV6-1; j_call: TRBJ1-1; d_call: -; clone_size: -; cdr3_aa: CASPPLRGGAFF; cdr3_nt: TGTGCCAGCCCCCCCCTCAGAGGGGGAGCTTTCTTT
v_call: TRBV7-2; j_call: TRBJ1-2; d_call: TRBD1; clone_size: once; cdr3_aa: CASSSGTVYGYTF; cdr3_nt: TGTGCCAGCAGCTCCGGGACAGTCTATGGCTACACCTTC
v_call: TRBV30; j_call: TRBJ2-6; d_call: TRBD1; clone_size: -; cdr3_aa: CAWSVMDRGFSGANVLTF; cdr3_nt: TGTGCCTGGAGTGTAATGGACAGGGGATTCTCTGGGGCCAACGTCCTGACTTTC
v_call: TRBV27; j_call: TRBJ1-1; d_call: -; clone_size: -; cdr3_aa: CASSLWGLNTEAFF; cdr3_nt: TGTGCCAGCAGTTTATGGGGACTTAACACTGAAGCTTTCTTT
v_call: TRBV29-1; j_call: TRBJ1-2; d_call: -; clone_size: -; cdr3_aa: CSVGSKTNYGYTF; cdr3_nt: TGCAGCGTTGGAAGCAAAACTAACTATGGCTACACCTTC
v_call: TRBV6-1; j_call: TRBJ1-2; d_call: TRBD1; clone_size: -; cdr3_aa: CASSSGTGTYGYTF; cdr3_nt: TGTGCCAGCAGTTCCGGGACAGGGACATATGGCTACACCTTC
v_call: TRBV9; j_call: TRBJ2-3; d_call: TRBD2; clone_size: once; cdr3_aa: CASSPTSGKGYF; cdr3_nt: TGTGCCAGCAGCCCTACTAGCGGTAAGGGCTATTTT
v_call: TRBV28; j_call: TRBJ2-4; d_call: TRBD2; clone_size: once; cdr3_aa: CASSLPGGRFKNIQYF; cdr3_nt: TGTGCCAGCAGTTTACCGGGGGGTCGTTTCAAAAACATTCAGTACTTC
v_call: TRBV28; j_call: TRBJ1-2; d_call: -; clone_size: -; cdr3_aa: CASSLKAVWGYTF; cdr3_nt: TGTGCCAGCAGTCTTAAAGCCGTGTGGGGCTACACCTTC